This T cell receptor beta chain derives from a study of Graves' ophthalmopathy and Graves' hyperthyroidism. Whole-study results and caveats: The model flagged ophthalmopathy progression at roughly 64% sensitivity and 72% to 75% specificity.

RNA transcripts provided the template for amplifying TCR beta CDR3 regions. First-round RT-PCR employed HTBI primers, with a second-round multiplex PCR after it. TCRdb reprocessed the multiplex PCR reads with MiXCR, giving one entry per CDR3 protein. The data show about 370,000 distinct CDR3 sequences, about a sixth seen once. CDR3 length equals 13 residues. Germline CDR1 SQVTM, CDR2 ANQGSEA. The V end lost 1 base, the J end lost 4 bases, and 10 bases lay between the germline ends. Enrolled hyperthyroidism patients had a new diagnosis, a duration under 2 months, and an age of 18 to 65. This clonotype was recorded many times. Its antigen is currently unknown.

This TCR was recovered from an adult woman with stable Graves' hyperthyroidism. The sample comprised peripheral blood. This chain joins TRBV29-1 and TRBJ1-1; D ambiguous. The CDR3 reads CSVEAQEGTEAFF. The CDR3 bases are TGCAGCGTTGAAGCTCAGGAAGGCACTGAAGCTTTCTTT.